This T cell receptor beta chain was sequenced in a study of T-cell memory formation after mild COVID-19. Study in general: In these data, TCR clusters were largely donor specific.

With V trimmed by 3 bases and J by 5 bases, 8 bases remained unmatched. The CDR3 is made up of 15 amino acids. CDR1 and CDR2 from the germline V gene are SGHTA and FQGNSA. TCRdb called the 5' RACE reads again in MiXCR, with one record for every CDR3 protein. The profile shows 100,000 or so distinct CDR3 sequences, roughly 10% of them singletons. In its sample, this clonotype was seen many times. The chain links TRBV7-2 to TRBJ2-5, with TRBD2 identical over 8 bases. Sample: PBMCs or a T cell subset sorted from them (not recorded which). The sequence came from a man aged 18 to 29 who had mild COVID-19 (a few samples of this study predate the infection). Cell type and time point are not known. The CDR3 region is CASSFGTRTYETQYF. Here the CDR3 DNA reads TGTGCCAGCAGCTTTGGGACTAGGACGTACGAGACCCAGTACTTC.